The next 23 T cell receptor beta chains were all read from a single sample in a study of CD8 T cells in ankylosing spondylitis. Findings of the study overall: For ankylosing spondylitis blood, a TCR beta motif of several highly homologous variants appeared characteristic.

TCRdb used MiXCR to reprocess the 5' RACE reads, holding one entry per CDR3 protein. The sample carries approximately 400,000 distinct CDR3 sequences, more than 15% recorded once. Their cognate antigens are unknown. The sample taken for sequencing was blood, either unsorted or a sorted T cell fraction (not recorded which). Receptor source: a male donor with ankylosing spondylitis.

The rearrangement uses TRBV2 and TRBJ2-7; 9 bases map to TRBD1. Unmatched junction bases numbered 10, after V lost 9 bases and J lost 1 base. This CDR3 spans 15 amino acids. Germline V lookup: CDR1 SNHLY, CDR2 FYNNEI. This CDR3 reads CASGRDRVSSYEQYF. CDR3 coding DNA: TGTGCCAGTGGACGGGACAGGGTTTCTTCCTACGAGCAGTACTTC.

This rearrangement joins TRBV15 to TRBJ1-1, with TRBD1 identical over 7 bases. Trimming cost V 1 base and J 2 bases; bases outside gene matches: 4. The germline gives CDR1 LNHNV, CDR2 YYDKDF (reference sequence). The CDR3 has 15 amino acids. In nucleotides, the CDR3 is TGTGCCACCAGCAGAGCACAGGGGTTAAACACTGAAGCTTTCTTT. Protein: CATSRAQGLNTEAFF.

The CDR3, as DNA: TGCAGTGCAACAGGACAGGGATACACAGATACGCAGTATTTT. Protein: CSATGQGYTDTQYF. The chain is built from TRBV20-1 and TRBJ2-3, with TRBD1 identical over 8 bases. Germline CDR1 reads DFQATT; CDR2 reads SNEGSKA (reference sequence). The V segment lost 6 bases and the J segment 2 bases; nucleotides outside the gene matches: 7. The CDR3 totals 14 residues.

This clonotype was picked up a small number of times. CDR3 residues: CASSQSTGNTEAFF. The CDR3 DNA is TGTGCCAGCAGCCAGTCGACAGGCAACACTGAAGCTTTCTTT. The genes are TRBV3-1 and TRBJ1-1; TRBD1 is a possible D gene (6 bases). This CDR3 contains 14 residues. The V gene's germline CDR1 is LGHDT and CDR2 YNNKEL (reference sequence). V was pared by 3 bases and J by 2 bases, with 10 bases between.

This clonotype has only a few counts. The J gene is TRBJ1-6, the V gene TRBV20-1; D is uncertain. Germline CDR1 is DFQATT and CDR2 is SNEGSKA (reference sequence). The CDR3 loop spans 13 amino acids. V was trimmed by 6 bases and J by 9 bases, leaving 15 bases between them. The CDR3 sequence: CSAPEALGSPLHF. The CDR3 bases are TGCAGTGCCCCAGAGGCATTGGGTTCACCCCTCCACTTT.

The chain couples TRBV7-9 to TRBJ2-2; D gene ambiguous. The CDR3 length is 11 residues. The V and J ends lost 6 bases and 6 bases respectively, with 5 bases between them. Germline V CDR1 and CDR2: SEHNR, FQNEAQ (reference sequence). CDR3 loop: CASSTPGELFF. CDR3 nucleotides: TGTGCCAGCAGTACTCCCGGGGAGCTGTTTTTT.

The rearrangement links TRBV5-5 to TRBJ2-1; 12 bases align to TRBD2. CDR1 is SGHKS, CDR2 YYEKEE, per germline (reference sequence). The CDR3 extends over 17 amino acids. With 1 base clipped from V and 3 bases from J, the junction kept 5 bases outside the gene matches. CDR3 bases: TGTGCCAGCAGCTTGCTGGCTAGCGGGGGGGTCTACAATGAGCAGTTCTTC. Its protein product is CASSLLASGGVYNEQFF.

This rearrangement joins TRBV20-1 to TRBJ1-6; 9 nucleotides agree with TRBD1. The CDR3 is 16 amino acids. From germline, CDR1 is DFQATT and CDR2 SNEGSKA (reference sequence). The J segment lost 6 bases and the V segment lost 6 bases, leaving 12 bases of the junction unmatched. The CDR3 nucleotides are TGCAGTGCAACCAGGACAGGGGTTCAATTTAATTCACCCCTCCACTTT. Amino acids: CSATRTGVQFNSPLHF.

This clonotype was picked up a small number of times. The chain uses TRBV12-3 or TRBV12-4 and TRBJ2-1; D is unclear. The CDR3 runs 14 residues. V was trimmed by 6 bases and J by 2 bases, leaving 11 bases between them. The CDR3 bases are TGTGCCAGCAGAGCGCGGCCCACCTACAATGAGCAGTTCTTC. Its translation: CASRARPTYNEQFF.

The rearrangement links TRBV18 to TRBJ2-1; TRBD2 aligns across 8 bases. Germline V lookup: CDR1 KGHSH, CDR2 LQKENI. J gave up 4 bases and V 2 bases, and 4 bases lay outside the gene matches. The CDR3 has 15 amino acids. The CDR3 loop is CASSPGGGQYNEQFF. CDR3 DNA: TGTGCCAGCTCACCAGGCGGGGGGCAATACAATGAGCAGTTCTTC.

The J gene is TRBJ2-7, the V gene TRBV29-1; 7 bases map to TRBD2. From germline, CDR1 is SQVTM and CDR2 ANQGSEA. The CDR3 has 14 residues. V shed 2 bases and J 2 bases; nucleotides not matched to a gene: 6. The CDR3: CSVERDYYPYEQYF. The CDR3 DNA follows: TGCAGCGTTGAACGGGACTACTACCCCTACGAGCAGTACTTC.

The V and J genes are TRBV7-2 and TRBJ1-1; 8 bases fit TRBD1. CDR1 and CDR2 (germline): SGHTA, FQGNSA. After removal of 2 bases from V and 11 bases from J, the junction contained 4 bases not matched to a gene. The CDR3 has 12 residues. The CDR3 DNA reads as TGTGCCAGCAGCTTACGCAGGGGGCGGGCTTTCTTT. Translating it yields CASSLRRGRAFF.

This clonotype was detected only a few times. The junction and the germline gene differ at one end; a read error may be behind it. The CDR3 coding sequence is TGTGCCAGCACTTTAGGGGGGGCAGGTGGAAACACCATATATTTT. It codes for CASTLGGAGGNTIYF. The V and J genes are TRBV12-3 or TRBV12-4 and TRBJ1-3; maybe TRBD1 (6 bases). The CDR3 is 15 amino acids.

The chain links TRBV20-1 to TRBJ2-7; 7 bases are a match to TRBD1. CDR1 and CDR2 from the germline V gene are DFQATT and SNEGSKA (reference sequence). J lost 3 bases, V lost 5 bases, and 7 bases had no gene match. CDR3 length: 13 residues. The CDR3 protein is CSARPGQLYEQYF. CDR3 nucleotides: TGCAGTGCTCGGCCGGGACAGCTCTACGAGCAGTACTTC.

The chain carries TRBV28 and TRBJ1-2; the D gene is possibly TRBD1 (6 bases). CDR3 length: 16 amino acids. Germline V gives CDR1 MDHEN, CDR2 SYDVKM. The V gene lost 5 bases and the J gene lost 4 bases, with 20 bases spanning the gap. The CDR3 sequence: CASSQGGSGSRYGYTF. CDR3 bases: TGTGCCAGCAGTCAAGGGGGTTCGGGATCTCGCTATGGCTACACCTTC.

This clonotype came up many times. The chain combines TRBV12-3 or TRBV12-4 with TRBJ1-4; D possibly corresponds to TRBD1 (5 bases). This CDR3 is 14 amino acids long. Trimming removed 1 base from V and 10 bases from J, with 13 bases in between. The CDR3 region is CASSLDGGAGKLFF. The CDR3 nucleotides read TGTGCCAGCAGTTTAGACGGCGGGGCGGGAAAACTGTTTTTT.

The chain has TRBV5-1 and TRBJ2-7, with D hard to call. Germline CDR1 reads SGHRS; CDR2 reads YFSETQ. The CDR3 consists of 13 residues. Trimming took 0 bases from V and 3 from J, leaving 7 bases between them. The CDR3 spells CASSLGLHYEQYF. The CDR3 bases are TGCGCCAGCAGCTTGGGCCTTCACTACGAGCAGTACTTC.

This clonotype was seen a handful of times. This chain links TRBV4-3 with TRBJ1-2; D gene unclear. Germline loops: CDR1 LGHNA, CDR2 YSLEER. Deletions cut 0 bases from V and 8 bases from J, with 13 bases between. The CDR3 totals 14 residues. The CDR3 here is CASSQDYVPEGYTF. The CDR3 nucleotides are TGCGCCAGCAGCCAAGATTATGTGCCCGAGGGCTACACCTTC.

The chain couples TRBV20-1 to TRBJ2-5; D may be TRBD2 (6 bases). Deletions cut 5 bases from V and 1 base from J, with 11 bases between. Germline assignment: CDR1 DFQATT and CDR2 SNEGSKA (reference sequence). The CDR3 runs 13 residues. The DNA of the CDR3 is TGCAGTGCTCTCTTTAGCGGCCAAGAGACCCAGTACTTC. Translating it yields CSALFSGQETQYF.

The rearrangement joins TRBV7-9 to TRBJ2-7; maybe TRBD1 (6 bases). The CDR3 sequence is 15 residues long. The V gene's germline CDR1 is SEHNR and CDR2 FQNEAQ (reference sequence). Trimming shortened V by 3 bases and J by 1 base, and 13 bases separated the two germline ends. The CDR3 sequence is CASSFDRSRSYEQYF. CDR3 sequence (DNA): TGTGCCAGCAGCTTTGACAGGAGTAGGTCCTACGAGCAGTACTTC.

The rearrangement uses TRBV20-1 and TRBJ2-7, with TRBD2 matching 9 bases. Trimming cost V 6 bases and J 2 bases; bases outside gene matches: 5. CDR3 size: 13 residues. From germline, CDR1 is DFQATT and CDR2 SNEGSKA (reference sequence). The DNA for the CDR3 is TGCAGTGCGTTCAGGACTAGCGCCTACGAGCAGTACTTC. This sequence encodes CSAFRTSAYEQYF.

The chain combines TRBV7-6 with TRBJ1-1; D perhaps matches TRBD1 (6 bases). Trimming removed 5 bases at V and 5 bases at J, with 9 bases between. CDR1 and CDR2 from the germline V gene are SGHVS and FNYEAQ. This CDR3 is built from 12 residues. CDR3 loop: CASSEGGTEAFF. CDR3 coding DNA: TGTGCCAGCAGCGAGGGGGGAACTGAAGCTTTCTTT.

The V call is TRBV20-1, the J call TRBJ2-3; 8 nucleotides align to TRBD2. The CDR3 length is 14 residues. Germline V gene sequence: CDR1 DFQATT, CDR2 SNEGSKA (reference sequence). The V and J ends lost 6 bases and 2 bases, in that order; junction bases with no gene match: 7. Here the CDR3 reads CSAEAGAYTDTQYF. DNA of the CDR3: TGCAGTGCCGAAGCGGGAGCCTACACAGATACGCAGTATTTT.